Sequencing of this T cell receptor beta chain was carried out in a study of CD4 T cells in relation to SARS-CoV-2 and coronaviruses. With respect to this clone: Its target is not known.

Repertoires were generated with immunoSEQ multiplex PCR, while TCRdb's copy carries only in-frame clones and drops some. The sample records tens of thousands of clones, around 80% being singletons. Study-wide results and caveats: The assay detects memory recall responses, not culture-primed primary responses.

Germline loops: CDR1 SGHKS, CDR2 YYEKEE (reference sequence). The CDR3 consists of 16 residues. Deletions cut 4 bases from V and 3 bases from J, with 19 bases between. This chain uses TRBV5-5 with TRBJ1-2; possible D gene TRBD1, 6 bases. The receptor was derived from an adult with COVID-19. The sample consisted of memory CD4+ T cells from PBMCs, cultured in vitro. CDR3: CASSQHPQGLDYGYTF. The CDR3 DNA is TGTGCCAGCAGCCAGCACCCTCAGGGGTTAGACTATGGCTACACCTTC. Full variable domain (rest looked up from reference TRBV5-5 and TRBJ1-2): DAGVTQSPTHLIKTRGQQVTLRCSPISGHKSVSWYQQVLGQGPQFIFQYYEKEERGRGNFPDRFSARQFPNYSSELNVNALLLGDSALYLCASSQHPQGLDYGYTFGSGTRLTVV.